These 29 T cell receptor beta chains originate from one sample sequenced in a study of CD8 T cells in ankylosing spondylitis. Study-wide findings and caveats: A motif of roughly 8 highly homologous TCR beta variants was seen as apparently characteristic of ankylosing spondylitis blood.

No cognate antigen is known for these TCRs. TCRdb ran MiXCR on the 5' RACE reads and lists one entry per CDR3 protein. The data contain 700,000 to 850,000 distinct CDR3 sequences, 12% of them singletons. Input material: blood, either unsorted or a sorted T cell fraction (not recorded which). These receptors were obtained from a male donor with ankylosing spondylitis.

In this sample, this clonotype turned up many times. The V and J genes are TRBV20-1 and TRBJ2-2; D unclear. V was clipped by 3 bases and J by 0 bases, with 5 bases between them. There are 13 residues in the CDR3. From germline, CDR1 is DFQATT and CDR2 SNEGSKA (reference sequence). CDR3 nucleotides: TGCAGTGCTAGCCCCCCGAACACCGGGGAGCTGTTTTTT. The encoded protein is CSASPPNTGELFF.

This clonotype was recorded only once. The junction and the germline gene differ at one end; a read error may be behind it. This rearrangement joins TRBV4-1 to TRBJ1-5; D unclear. Germline lookup yields CDR1 MGHRA and CDR2 YSYEKL. The CDR3 contains 15 residues. The CDR3 bases are TGTGCCAGCAGCCAAGAAGTGTCAGAAAATCAGCCCCAGCCTTTT. Encoded protein: CASSQEVSENQPQPF.

The V and J genes are TRBV10-3 and TRBJ2-5; TRBD2 matches at 7 bases. The CDR3 is 14 residues long. Trimming at V came to 6 bases and at J to 0 bases, leaving 4 bases not matched to a gene. The germline V gene encodes CDR1 ENHRY and CDR2 SYGVKD. The CDR3 here is CAISTSADQETQYF. CDR3 in DNA: TGTGCCATCAGCACTAGCGCCGACCAAGAGACCCAGTACTTC.

V gene TRBV4-1 combines with J gene TRBJ1-5; a possible D gene is TRBD1 (5 bases). Trimming left V 5 bases short and J 4 bases short, with 12 bases between. The CDR3 extends over 14 amino acids. In germline, CDR1 is MGHRA, CDR2 YSYEKL. CDR3 protein: CASSEWTFNQPQHF. For the CDR3, the DNA is TGCGCCAGCAGCGAATGGACATTTAATCAGCCCCAGCATTTT.

This clonotype was detected only a few times. The chain carries TRBV20-1 and TRBJ2-7; D gene unclear. Per the germline V gene, CDR1 is DFQATT and CDR2 is SNEGSKA (reference sequence). The CDR3 length is 13 residues. V was trimmed by 1 base and J by 4 bases, leaving 11 bases between them. CDR3 sequence: CSARGAARYEQYF. The CDR3 DNA reads as TGCAGTGCTAGAGGGGCAGCTAGGTACGAGCAGTACTTC.

This clonotype was seen repeatedly, ten times or more. V usage is TRBV5-1 and J usage is TRBJ2-3; 11 bases match TRBD2. Germline CDR1 and CDR2: SGHRS and YFSETQ. This CDR3 has 14 residues. Trimming at V came to 4 bases and at J to 5 bases, leaving 3 bases not matched to a gene. CDR3 sequence reads: CASSPGTSGDTQYF. CDR3 in DNA: TGCGCCAGCAGCCCTGGGACTAGCGGAGATACGCAGTATTTT.

The chain is built from TRBV20-1 and TRBJ1-3; TRBD1 aligns across 10 bases. The CDR3 totals 15 residues. Germline assignment: CDR1 DFQATT and CDR2 SNEGSKA (reference sequence). J was trimmed by 4 bases and V by 4 bases; bases with no gene match: 7. CDR3 residues: CSATDRGRRGNTIYF. The DNA for the CDR3 is TGCAGTGCTACCGACAGGGGGCGACGGGGAAACACCATATATTTT.

This clonotype was seen more than once but under ten times. This rearrangement joins TRBV6-5 to TRBJ1-4; D ambiguous. The CDR3 is 14 residues long. Germline CDR1 and CDR2: MNHEY and SVGAGI. V was pared by 3 bases and J by 0 bases, with 5 bases between. CDR3: CASSYSATNEKLFF. The CDR3 DNA reads as TGTGCCAGCAGTTATTCAGCAACTAATGAAAAACTGTTTTTT.

This clonotype was seen a handful of times. The chain combines TRBV7-9 with TRBJ2-5; 8 bases fit TRBD1. The CDR3 loop spans 15 amino acids. Looked up from germline, CDR1 is SEHNR and CDR2 is FQNEAQ (reference sequence). V dropped 0 bases and J dropped 5; count of bases not matched to a gene: 5. The CDR3 bases are TGTGCCAGCAGCTTAGCGCTCTGGGACAGGGAGACCCAGTACTTC. Encoded protein: CASSLALWDRETQYF.

This clonotype came up a few times. A clone one base away is much larger, so this may be a read error. The chain combines TRBV7-2 with TRBJ2-3; 8 nucleotides align to TRBD2. The CDR3 covers 15 residues. V trimming: 2 bases; J trimming: 0 bases; junction bases outside the gene matches: 1. Germline loops: CDR1 SGHTA, CDR2 FQGNSA. This CDR3 reads CASSLSSGSTDTQYF. CDR3 coding DNA: TGTGCCAGCAGCTTATCTAGCGGGAGCACAGATACGCAGTATTTT.

This clonotype has at least ten counts. V gene TRBV6-5 combines with J gene TRBJ2-2, with D unclear. Trimming took off 4 bases at V and 8 bases at J, with 11 bases between the two ends. This CDR3 has 13 amino acids. Germline CDR1 MNHEY, CDR2 SVGAGI. The CDR3 nucleotides read TGTGCCAGCAGTTTTCCCGGCCGGGGGGAGCTGTTTTTT. This codes for CASSFPGRGELFF.

The J gene is TRBJ1-5, the V gene TRBV4-3, with D maybe TRBD1 (5 bases). Trimming cost V 4 bases and J 11 bases, with 18 bases left between them. Germline-derived CDR1 and CDR2 are LGHNA and YSLEER. The CDR3 extends over 14 amino acids. The CDR3 is CASSPSLLGASQHF. The DNA for the CDR3 is TGCGCCAGCAGCCCAAGCTTGTTAGGGGCTTCCCAGCATTTT.

This clonotype occurred a few times. This rearrangement joins TRBV12-3 or TRBV12-4 to TRBJ2-7, with TRBD2 matching 8 bases. V shed 6 bases, J shed 0 bases, and the junction held 10 bases outside the gene matches. The CDR3 is made up of 16 amino acids. In DNA form, the CDR3 reads TGTGCCAGCAGCTCGGGGGGGGGGGACACCTCCTACGAGCAGTACTTC. This sequence encodes CASSSGGGDTSYEQYF.

In this sample, this clonotype turned up a few times. This chain links TRBV6-5 with TRBJ2-7, with D hard to call. In germline, CDR1 is MNHEY, CDR2 SVGAGI. V lost 6 bases and J lost 2, with 14 bases in between. There are 14 residues in the CDR3. The CDR3 DNA reads TGTGCCAGCAGCTATATCTCCAGACCCTACGAGCAGTACTTC. Encoded protein: CASSYISRPYEQYF.

The rearrangement uses TRBV29-1 and TRBJ2-7, with D possibly being TRBD2 (6 bases). The CDR3 contains 14 residues. The V gene's germline CDR1 is SQVTM and CDR2 ANQGSEA. V was shortened by 4 bases and J by 4 bases, with 17 bases between the two germline ends. The CDR3 DNA reads TGCAGCGTTGTCCTTTATGGAGGGGTATACGAGCAGTACTTC. Translated: CSVVLYGGVYEQYF.

The genes are TRBV20-1 and TRBJ1-3; D may be TRBD1 (5 bases). V gave up 6 bases and J gave up 4 bases, with 16 bases separating them. This CDR3 region has 14 residues. Germline V lookup: CDR1 DFQATT, CDR2 SNEGSKA (reference sequence). In DNA form, the CDR3 reads TGCAGTGCCCACGGGACCACGAAAGGAAACACCATATATTTT. Translating it yields CSAHGTTKGNTIYF.

This clonotype was detected ten times or more. The rearrangement joins TRBV5-1 to TRBJ2-7; 11 positions agree with TRBD2. V lost 0 bases, J lost 2 bases, and 4 bases stayed unmatched. Germline-derived CDR1 and CDR2 are SGHRS and YFSETQ. The CDR3 is 16 amino acids. The CDR3 loop reads CASSLELAGGPYEQYF. CDR3 bases: TGCGCCAGCAGCTTGGAGCTAGCGGGAGGCCCCTACGAGCAGTACTTC.

The genes are TRBV20-1 and TRBJ2-7; 11 positions match TRBD2. This CDR3 comprises 13 residues. Germline V gives CDR1 DFQATT, CDR2 SNEGSKA (reference sequence). Trimming at V came to 4 bases and at J to 6 bases, leaving 5 bases not matched to a gene. The CDR3: CSAMTSGKLEQYF. Written as DNA, the CDR3 is TGCAGTGCTATGACTAGCGGGAAACTCGAGCAGTACTTC.

This clonotype was recorded a few times. The chain combines TRBV5-1 with TRBJ2-5; the D gene is possibly TRBD1 (5 bases). The CDR3 spans 14 residues. The V gene lost 5 bases and the J gene lost 1 base, with 12 bases spanning the gap. Looked up from germline, CDR1 is SGHRS and CDR2 is YFSETQ. CDR3 region: CASSSRVSQETQYF. In DNA form, the CDR3 reads TGCGCCAGCAGTTCCAGGGTATCCCAAGAGACCCAGTACTTC.

This clonotype was observed at least ten times. The chain carries TRBV7-3 and TRBJ1-2; D gene ambiguous. The CDR3 is 13 amino acids. Germline V gives CDR1 SGHTA, CDR2 FQGTGA. Trimming removed 1 base at V and 7 bases at J, with 10 bases between. CDR3 sequence reads: CASSLRGVGGYTF. As DNA, the CDR3 is TGTGCCAGCAGCTTAAGGGGTGTGGGTGGCTACACCTTC.

This clonotype was seen repeatedly, ten times or more. This rearrangement joins TRBV7-2 to TRBJ2-3, with 7 bases that match TRBD2. CDR1 SGHTA and CDR2 FQGNSA come from the germline V gene. After removal of 9 bases from V and 1 base from J, the junction contained 7 bases not matched to a gene. This CDR3 contains 14 residues. The CDR3 loop reads CASSGGPGTDTQYF. CDR3 DNA: TGTGCCAGTTCGGGAGGCCCCGGCACAGATACGCAGTATTTT.

The chain recombines TRBV27 with TRBJ2-7; D remains unclear. The CDR3 covers 14 residues. V shed 3 bases and J shed 4 bases, with 13 bases lying between them. Germline CDR1 and CDR2: MNHEY and SMNVEV (reference sequence). The CDR3 loop is CASSFSPDSYEQYF. The CDR3, as DNA: TGTGCCAGCAGTTTTTCCCCCGATAGTTACGAGCAGTACTTC.

The chain joins TRBV18 to TRBJ1-1; TRBD1 matches at 9 bases. CDR3 length: 13 residues. Looked up from germline, CDR1 is KGHSH and CDR2 is LQKENI. Trimming at V came to 2 bases and at J to 6 bases, leaving 1 base not matched to a gene. Here the CDR3 reads CASSPRTGAEAFF. The CDR3 DNA reads as TGTGCCAGCTCACCAAGGACAGGGGCTGAAGCTTTCTTT.

The CDR3 region has the DNA TGTGCCATCAGCGTACAGGGTGGCACTGAAGCTTTCTTT. It yields the protein CAISVQGGTEAFF. The rearrangement uses TRBV10-3 and TRBJ1-1, with D possibly being TRBD1 (6 bases). The CDR3 runs to 13 residues. Deletions cut 6 bases from V and 4 bases from J, with 12 bases between. Germline V gene sequence: CDR1 ENHRY, CDR2 SYGVKD.

V usage is TRBV29-1 and J usage is TRBJ1-2, with a weak D call TRBD1 (5 bases). The CDR3 is made up of 13 amino acids. Trimming stripped 1 base from V and 6 bases from J, with 12 bases between. CDR1 SQVTM and CDR2 ANQGSEA come from the germline V gene. The CDR3 region is CSVEVGGSHGYTF. The CDR3 DNA is TGCAGCGTTGAAGTCGGGGGGAGCCATGGCTACACCTTC.

The CDR3 nucleotides read TGTGCCAGCAAGAGCTCTGCGGATGGAAACACCATATATTTT. It yields the protein CASKSSADGNTIYF. The chain links TRBV7-8 to TRBJ1-3, with D hard to call. Germline V CDR1 and CDR2: SGHVS, FQNEAQ. Trimming took off 7 bases at V and 3 bases at J, with 13 bases between the two ends. There are 14 residues in the CDR3. Drawing the rest from reference TRBV7-8 and TRBJ1-3, the complete variable domain is GAGVSQSPRYKVAKRGQDVALRCDPISGHVSLFWYQQALGQGPEFLTYFQNEAQLDKSGLPSDRFFAERPEGSVSTLKIQRTQQEDSAVYLCASKSSADGNTIYFGEGSWLTVV.

There are many counts of this clonotype. The chain uses TRBV29-1 and TRBJ2-1; perhaps TRBD2 as D (5 bases). The V end lost 6 bases, the J end lost 9 bases, and 15 bases lay between the germline ends. The CDR3 extends over 12 amino acids. Germline V CDR1 and CDR2: SQVTM, ANQGSEA. The CDR3 nucleotides read TGCAGCGTCACATTAGCGCCCCCTGAGCAGTTCTTC. It translates to CSVTLAPPEQFF.

The chain couples TRBV5-1 to TRBJ2-7; D may be TRBD2 (6 bases). Germline V lookup: CDR1 SGHRS, CDR2 YFSETQ. V was pared by 4 bases and J by 4 bases, with 18 bases between. The CDR3 is made up of 15 amino acids. Written as DNA, the CDR3 is TGCGCCAGCAGCCCGAGGAGCCGGGGGAAATACGAGCAGTACTTC. Its protein is CASSPRSRGKYEQYF. Combining the CDR3 with reference TRBV5-1 and TRBJ2-7 gives the whole variable domain KAGVTQTPRYLIKTRGQQVTLSCSPISGHRSVSWYQQTPGQGLQFLFEYFSETQRNKGNFPGRFSGRQFSNSRSEMNVSTLELGDSALYLCASSPRSRGKYEQYFGPGTRLTVT.

This clonotype came up a few times. The J gene is TRBJ1-1, the V gene TRBV5-1, with 12 bases matching TRBD1. V shed 5 bases, J shed 6 bases, and the junction held 8 bases outside the gene matches. Germline V lookup: CDR1 SGHRS, CDR2 YFSETQ. This CDR3 spans 15 amino acids. In nucleotides, the CDR3 is TGCGCCAGCAGTGAAAGGGACAGGGGGCTGGCTGAAGCTTTCTTT. Translated, it gives CASSERDRGLAEAFF.